This TCR beta chain was sequenced during a study of blood T cell repertoires in COVID-19. Study background: Researchers got acute and convalescent COVID-19 samples from the United States, Italy and Spain. In each case, the material was cDNA or gDNA derived from T cells, B-cell-depleted T cells, or PBMCs.

This CDR3 region has 15 residues. Germline CDR1 reads SNHLY; CDR2 reads FYNNEI. Trimming removed 6 bases at V and 0 bases at J, with 14 bases between. Per the original data handling: Amplification from reference gene primers served as the basis for estimated nucleated cell counts. Measured with immunoSEQ multiplex PCR; TCRdb has only the in-frame clones, and not every one. The D gene and trimming were derived from the DNA, and the V and J assignments and clone size from that table. The sample lists 200,000 to 250,000 clones; about 91% were seen once. The receptor comes from a woman aged 40 to 50 with acute or convalescent COVID-19. Sequenced: peripheral blood. The chain joins TRBV2 to TRBJ1-1, with D perhaps matching TRBD1 (5 bases). This CDR3 reads CASRSRAVMNTEAFF. For the CDR3, the DNA is TGTGCCAGCAGGTCCAGGGCCGTAATGAACACTGAAGCTTTCTTT. Together with reference TRBV2 and TRBJ1-1, the CDR3 gives the full variable domain: EPEVTQTPSHQVTQMGQEVILRCVPISNHLYFYWYRQILGQKVEFLVSFYNNEISEKSEIFDDQFSVERPDGSNFTLKIRSTKLEDSAMYFCASRSRAVMNTEAFFGQGTRLTVV.